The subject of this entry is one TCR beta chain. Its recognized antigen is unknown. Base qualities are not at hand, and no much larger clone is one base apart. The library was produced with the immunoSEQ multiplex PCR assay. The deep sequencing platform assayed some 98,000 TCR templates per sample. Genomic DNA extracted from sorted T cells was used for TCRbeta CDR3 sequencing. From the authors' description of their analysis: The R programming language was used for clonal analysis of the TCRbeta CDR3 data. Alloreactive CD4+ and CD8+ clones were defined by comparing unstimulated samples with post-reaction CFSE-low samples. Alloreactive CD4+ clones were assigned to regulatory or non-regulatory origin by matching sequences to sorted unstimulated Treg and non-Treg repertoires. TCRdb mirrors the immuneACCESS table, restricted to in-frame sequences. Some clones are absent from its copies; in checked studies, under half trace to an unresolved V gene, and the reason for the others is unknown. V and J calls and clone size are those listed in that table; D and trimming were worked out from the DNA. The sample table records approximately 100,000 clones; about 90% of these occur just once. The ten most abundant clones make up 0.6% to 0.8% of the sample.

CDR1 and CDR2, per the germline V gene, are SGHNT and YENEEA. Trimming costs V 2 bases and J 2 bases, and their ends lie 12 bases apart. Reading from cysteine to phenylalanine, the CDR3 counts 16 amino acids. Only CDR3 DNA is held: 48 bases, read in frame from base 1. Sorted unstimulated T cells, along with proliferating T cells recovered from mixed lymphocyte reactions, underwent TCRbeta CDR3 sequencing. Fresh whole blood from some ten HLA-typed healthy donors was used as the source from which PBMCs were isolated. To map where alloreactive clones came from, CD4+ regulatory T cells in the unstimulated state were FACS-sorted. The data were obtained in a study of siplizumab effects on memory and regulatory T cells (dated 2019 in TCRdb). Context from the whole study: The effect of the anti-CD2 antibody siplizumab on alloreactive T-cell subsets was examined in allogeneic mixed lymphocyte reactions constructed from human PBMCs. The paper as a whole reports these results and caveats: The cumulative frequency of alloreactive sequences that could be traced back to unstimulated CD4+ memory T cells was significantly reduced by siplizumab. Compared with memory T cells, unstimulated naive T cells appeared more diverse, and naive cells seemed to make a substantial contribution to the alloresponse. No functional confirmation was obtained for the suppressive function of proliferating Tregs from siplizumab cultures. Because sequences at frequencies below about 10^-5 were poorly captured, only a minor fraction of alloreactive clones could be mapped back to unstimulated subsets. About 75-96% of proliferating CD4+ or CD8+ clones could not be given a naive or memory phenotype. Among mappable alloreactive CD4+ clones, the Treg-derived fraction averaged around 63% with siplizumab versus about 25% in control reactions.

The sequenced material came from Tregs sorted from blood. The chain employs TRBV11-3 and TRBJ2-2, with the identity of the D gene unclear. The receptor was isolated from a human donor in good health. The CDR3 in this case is CASSLYGGRNTGELFF. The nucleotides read TGTGCCAGCAGCTTATATGGTGGCAGAAACACCGGGGAGCTGTTTTTT.